The 22 T cell receptor beta chains presented below share a single source sample, sequenced in a study of CD8 T cells in Susac syndrome. A quantity of about 0.5 to 1 ug RNA underwent reverse transcription using random hexamers. TCRdb passed the immunoSEQ multiplex PCR reads through MiXCR, listing each CDR3 protein once. The table has 55,000 to 80,000 distinct CDR3 sequences, roughly 93% seen once; the top ten hold approximately 0.15%. The sequenced material came from CD4+ T cells from PBMCs. All receptors derive from a human donor with Susac syndrome.

This clonotype was seen a handful of times. The junction does not match germline at one end; this may be a read error. V is TRBV5-1 and J is TRBJ2-5; D possibly corresponds to TRBD2 (6 bases). In germline, CDR1 is SGHRS, CDR2 YFSETQ. The CDR3 has 15 amino acids. CDR3 sequence reads: CASSMLDGLQETQYF. For the CDR3, the DNA is TGCGCCAGCAGCATGCTGGACGGACTACAAGAGACTCAGTACTTC.

The chain is built from TRBV6-2 or TRBV6-3 and TRBJ1-5; perhaps TRBD1 as D (5 bases). Trimming shortened V by 7 bases and J by 1 base, and 11 bases separated the two germline ends. CDR1 and CDR2 (germline): MNHEY, SVGEGT. This CDR3 has 14 amino acids. This CDR3 is CASKRGGSNQPQHF. The CDR3 nucleotides read TGTGCCAGCAAACGGGGGGGAAGCAATCAGCCCCAGCATTTT.

Remarks on this clonotype: The junction departs from the called germline gene at one end, perhaps through a read error. The chain employs TRBV18 and TRBJ2-2, with D possibly being TRBD1 or TRBD2 (5 bases each). From germline, CDR1 is KGHSH and CDR2 LQKENI. CDR3 length equals 15 residues. The DNA of the CDR3 is TGCTTCACCGGGACGGCCTTCGCGAACACCGGGGAGCTGTTTTTT. Its protein is CFTGTAFANTGELFF. Filled out from reference TRBV18 and TRBJ2-2, the complete variable domain reads NAGVMQNPRHLVRRRGQEARLRCSPMKGHSHVYWYRQLPEEGLKFMVYLQKENIIDESGMPKERFSAEFPKEGPSILRIQQVVRGDSAAYFCFTGTAFANTGELFFGEGSRLTVL.

The chain is built from TRBV28 and TRBJ2-4; tentative D call: TRBD1 (6 bases). Germline V gene lookup returns CDR1 MDHEN and CDR2 SYDVKM. This CDR3 is built from 17 residues. Trimming cost V 5 bases and J 1 base, with 18 bases left between them. The CDR3 coding sequence is TGTGCCAGCAGTCCGTTGGGCAGGGGCAAGGCCAAAAACATTCAGTACTTC. Encoded protein: CASSPLGRGKAKNIQYF.

CDR3 nucleotides: TGTGCCAGCTCGGGACAGGGGAGTTACGAGCAGTACTTC. The encoded protein is CASSGQGSYEQYF. The J gene is TRBJ2-7, the V gene TRBV7-3; 10 nucleotides match TRBD1. Per the germline V gene, CDR1 is SGHTA and CDR2 is FQGTGA. Trimming cost V 8 bases and J 4 bases; bases outside gene matches: 5. The CDR3 runs to 13 residues. The full variable domain, with the rest looked up from reference TRBV7-3 and TRBJ2-7, is GAGVSQTPSNKVTEKGKYVELRCDPISGHTALYWYRQSLGQGPEFLIYFQGTGAADDSGLPNDRFFAVRPEGSVSTLKIQRTERGDSAVYLCASSGQGSYEQYFGPGTRLTVT.

The chain couples TRBV5-1 to TRBJ2-3, with a weak D call TRBD2 (6 bases). This CDR3 has 13 amino acids. Trimming removed 4 bases at V and 1 base at J, with 7 bases between. The V gene's germline CDR1 is SGHRS and CDR2 YFSETQ. In DNA, the CDR3 is TGCGCCAGCAGCGGCGGGGGCACAGATACGCAGTATTTT. Translated: CASSGGGTDTQYF.

The V call is TRBV7-2, the J call TRBJ2-7, with D uncertain. The germline V and J ends were trimmed by 1 base and 6 bases, with 7 bases remaining between them. Looked up from germline, CDR1 is SGHTA and CDR2 is FQGNSA. The CDR3 contains 12 residues. In DNA, the CDR3 is TGTGCCAGCAGCTTAGTTAGGCTCGAGCAGTACTTC. Translated, it gives CASSLVRLEQYF.

V usage is TRBV6-2 or TRBV6-3 and J usage is TRBJ2-1, with a weak D call TRBD2 (6 bases). Germline V gene lookup returns CDR1 MNHEY and CDR2 SVGEGT. V lost 6 bases and J lost 2, with 14 bases in between. The CDR3 is 15 residues long. DNA of the CDR3: TGTGCCAGCAGGGGTATGGGGGGAACCTACAATGAGCAGTTCTTC. It is translated as CASRGMGGTYNEQFF.

The CDR3 DNA is TGTGCCAGCAGCTTATCGCCCACGAATACGCAGTATTTT. Translated: CASSLSPTNTQYF. This sequence joins TRBV7-3 and TRBJ2-3, with unresolved D. The germline V and J ends were trimmed by 2 bases and 7 bases, with 10 bases remaining between them. The CDR3 length is 13 residues. Germline CDR1 SGHTA, CDR2 FQGTGA.

This chain connects TRBV18 to TRBJ2-5, with no clear D. V gave up 0 bases and J gave up 5 bases, with 7 bases separating them. The germline CDR1 and CDR2 sequences are KGHSH and LQKENI. This CDR3 has 13 residues. CDR3: CASSPPSEETQYF. In DNA, the CDR3 is TGTGCCAGCTCACCACCGTCGGAGGAGACCCAGTACTTC.

The rearrangement uses TRBV29-1 and TRBJ1-4; 8 bases line up with TRBD1. Germline CDR1 is SQVTM and CDR2 is ANQGSEA. The V segment lost 7 bases and the J segment 4 bases; nucleotides outside the gene matches: 2. There are 12 residues in the CDR3. Here the CDR3 reads CSGGQVNEKLFF. CDR3 DNA sequence: TGCAGCGGGGGACAGGTTAATGAAAAACTGTTTTTT.

The chain combines TRBV12-3 or TRBV12-4 with TRBJ2-7; the D gene is possibly TRBD2 (7 bases). CDR3 length: 15 residues. The V end was cut by 5 bases, the J end by 7 bases, with 21 bases between. In DNA form, the CDR3 reads TGTGCCAGCAGTCCCCAAAACCGGGGGGCAGGAGAGCAGTACTTC. It specifies CASSPQNRGAGEQYF.

The V gene is TRBV19, the J gene TRBJ2-1; the D gene is possibly TRBD1 (6 bases). The CDR3 has 15 amino acids. From germline, CDR1 is LNHDA and CDR2 SQIVND (reference sequence). V was pared by 6 bases and J by 8 bases, with 20 bases between. DNA for the CDR3: TGTGCCAGTAGCACTGGGGGCGCGGGCAAAGATGAGCAGTTCTTC. It specifies CASSTGGAGKDEQFF.

The V call is TRBV7-9, the J call TRBJ2-7; no clear D gene. The germline CDR1 and CDR2 sequences are SEHNR and FQNEAQ (reference sequence). This CDR3 spans 14 amino acids. V was trimmed by 0 bases and J by 3 bases, leaving 9 bases between them. CDR3 coding DNA: TGTGCCAGCAGCTTAGCGGTAGCTAGCTACGAGCAGTACTTC. This encodes CASSLAVASYEQYF.

The chain is built from TRBV28 and TRBJ1-1; no clear D gene. Trimming pared 5 bases from V and 1 base from J, leaving 14 bases between. This CDR3 is 15 amino acids long. Germline lookup yields CDR1 MDHEN and CDR2 SYDVKM. CDR3 region: CASSPPGARNTEAFF. The CDR3 bases are TGTGCCAGCAGTCCCCCAGGTGCAAGGAACACTGAAGCTTTCTTT.

The sample holds a few counts of this clonotype. This chain connects TRBV28 to TRBJ1-5; D remains ambiguous. The germline V and J ends were trimmed by 0 bases and 2 bases, with 5 bases remaining between them. CDR1 is MDHEN, CDR2 SYDVKM, per germline. This CDR3 is built from 14 residues. CDR3 in amino acids: CASSLWGGNQPQHF. The CDR3 region has the DNA TGTGCCAGCAGTTTATGGGGTGGCAATCAGCCCCAGCATTTT.

This clonotype occurred once. The chain has TRBV7-9 and TRBJ1-3; D remains ambiguous. The V and J ends lost 0 bases and 4 bases respectively, with 4 bases between them. The V gene's germline CDR1 is SEHNR and CDR2 FQNEAQ (reference sequence). The CDR3 length is 13 residues. CDR3 region: CASSLARGNTIYF. The CDR3 DNA is TGTGCCAGCAGCTTAGCGCGCGGAAACACCATATATTTT. The variable domain in full, with the rest retrieved from reference TRBV7-9 and TRBJ1-3, is DTGVSQNPRHKITKRGQNVTFRCDPISEHNRLYWYRQTLGQGPEFLTYFQNEAQLEKSRLLSDRFSAERPKGSFSTLEIQRTEQGDSAMYLCASSLARGNTIYFGEGSWLTVV.

The rearrangement joins TRBV7-9 to TRBJ2-5, with D hard to call. Germline loops: CDR1 SEHNR, CDR2 FQNEAQ (reference sequence). V gave up 5 bases and J gave up 5 bases, with 12 bases separating them. This CDR3 contains 13 residues. This CDR3 is CASSRSGAETQYF. The DNA of the CDR3 is TGTGCCAGCAGCCGGAGTGGAGCGGAGACCCAGTACTTC.

The V call is TRBV6-2 or TRBV6-3, the J call TRBJ1-5, with 10 positions matching TRBD1. Germline assignment: CDR1 MNHEY and CDR2 SVGEGT. The CDR3 covers 16 residues. J lost 3 bases, V lost 6 bases, and 8 bases had no gene match. CDR3 amino acids: CASRRQGAFVNQPQHF. DNA for the CDR3: TGTGCCAGCAGAAGACAGGGGGCGTTTGTCAATCAGCCCCAGCATTTT.

The chain carries TRBV6-2 or TRBV6-3 and TRBJ2-5, with 7 nucleotides matching TRBD2. The CDR3 totals 12 residues. Germline V gene lookup returns CDR1 MNHEY and CDR2 SVGEGT. With V trimmed by 6 bases and J by 9 bases, 7 bases remained unmatched. CDR3 amino acids: CASSLRAGAQYF. The CDR3 DNA reads TGTGCCAGCAGCCTGCGCGCGGGGGCCCAGTACTTC.

This clonotype came up once. The genes are TRBV3-1 and TRBJ2-2; D tentatively reads TRBD1 or TRBD2 (6 bases each). The germline CDR1 and CDR2 sequences are LGHDT and YNNKEL (reference sequence). The CDR3 has 17 residues. Deletions cut 0 bases from V and 4 bases from J, with 15 bases between. This chain's CDR3 is CASSQDLTQGGTGELFF. The CDR3 bases are TGTGCCAGCAGCCAAGATCTTACACAGGGAGGCACCGGGGAGCTGTTTTTT.

This clonotype has a single count. The chain has TRBV4-2 and TRBJ1-1; 9 positions match TRBD1. V lost 1 base to trimming and J lost 3 bases; unmatched junction nucleotides: 0. CDR3 length: 14 amino acids. Looked up from germline, CDR1 is LGHNA and CDR2 is YNFKEQ. DNA of the CDR3: TGTGCCAGCAGCCAAGGGACAGGGGACACTGAAGCTTTCTTT. This codes for CASSQGTGDTEAFF.